This TCR beta chain was identified during a study of blood T cell repertoires in COVID-19. The CDR3 has 15 amino acids. The germline V gene has CDR1 GTSNPN and CDR2 SVGIG (reference sequence). Trimming cost V 1 base and J 3 bases; bases outside gene matches: 2. The table came from immunoSEQ multiplex PCR; TCRdb's copy has only in-frame clones and leaves some out. This repertoire shows about 150,000 clones, 80% to 90% found once; its top ten account for approximately 6.5%. The genes are TRBV30 and TRBJ2-2, with 10 bases fitting TRBD1. The sequenced sample was peripheral blood. The clonotype comes from an older man with acute or convalescent COVID-19. CDR3 amino acids: CAWSGDRGDTGELFF. The CDR3 DNA reads as TGTGCCTGGAGTGGGGACAGGGGTGACACCGGGGAGCTGTTTTTT.